This TCR beta chain was sequenced during a study of somatic mutations in cytotoxic T cells in rheumatoid arthritis. TCRdb's copy holds only in-frame clones and misses some; the assay was immunoSEQ multiplex PCR. The sample has roughly 20,000 clones, approximately 84% seen once; the top ten hold roughly 10%. This clone was seen once. This CDR3 has 17 amino acids. Germline-derived CDR1 and CDR2 are SGDLS and YYNGEE. J was trimmed by 5 bases and V by 3 bases; bases with no gene match: 14. The sequenced sample was CD8+ T cells sorted from blood. V is TRBV9 and J is TRBJ2-7, with TRBD1 identical over 10 bases. The sequence was obtained from an adult with rheumatoid arthritis. The CDR3: CASSATRDRGWSHEQYF. The CDR3 coding sequence is TGTGCCAGCAGCGCTACCCGGGACAGGGGATGGTCCCACGAGCAGTACTTC. Full variable domain (rest looked up from reference TRBV9 and TRBJ2-7): DSGVTQTPKHLITATGQRVTLRCSPRSGDLSVYWYQQSLDQGLQFLIQYYNGEERAKGNILERFSAQQFPDLHSELNLSSLELGDSALYFCASSATRDRGWSHEQYFGPGTRLTVT.